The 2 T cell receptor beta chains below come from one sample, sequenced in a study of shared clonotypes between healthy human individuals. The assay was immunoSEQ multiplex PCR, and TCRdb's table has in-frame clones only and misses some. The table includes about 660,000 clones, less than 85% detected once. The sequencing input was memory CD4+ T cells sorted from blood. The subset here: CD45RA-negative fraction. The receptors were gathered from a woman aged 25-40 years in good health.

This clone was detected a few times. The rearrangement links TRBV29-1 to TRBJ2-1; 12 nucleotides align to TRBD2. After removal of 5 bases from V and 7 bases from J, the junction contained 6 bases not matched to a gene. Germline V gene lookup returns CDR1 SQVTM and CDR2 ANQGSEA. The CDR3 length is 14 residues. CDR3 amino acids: CSVKTSGSRNEQFF. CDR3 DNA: TGCAGCGTTAAGACTAGCGGGAGTAGGAATGAGCAGTTCTTC.

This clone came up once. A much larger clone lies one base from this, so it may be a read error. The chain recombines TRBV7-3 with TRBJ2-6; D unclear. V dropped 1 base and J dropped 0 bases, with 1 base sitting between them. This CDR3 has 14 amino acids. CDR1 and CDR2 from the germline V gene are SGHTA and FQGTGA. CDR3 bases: TGTGCCAGCAGCTTAAACTCTGGGGCCAACGTCCTGACTTTC. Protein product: CASSLNSGANVLTF.